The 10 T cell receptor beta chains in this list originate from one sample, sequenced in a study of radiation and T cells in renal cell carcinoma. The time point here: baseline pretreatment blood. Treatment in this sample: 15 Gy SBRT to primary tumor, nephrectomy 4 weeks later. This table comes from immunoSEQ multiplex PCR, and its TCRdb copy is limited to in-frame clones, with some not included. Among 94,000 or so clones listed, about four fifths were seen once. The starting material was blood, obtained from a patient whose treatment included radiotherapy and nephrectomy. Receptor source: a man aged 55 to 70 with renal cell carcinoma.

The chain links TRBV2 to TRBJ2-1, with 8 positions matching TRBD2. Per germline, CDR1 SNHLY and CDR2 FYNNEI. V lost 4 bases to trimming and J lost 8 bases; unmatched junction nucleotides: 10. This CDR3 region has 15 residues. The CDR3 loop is CASSALGTRVDEQFF. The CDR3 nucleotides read TGTGCCAGCAGTGCCCTTGGGACTAGGGTCGATGAGCAGTTCTTC.

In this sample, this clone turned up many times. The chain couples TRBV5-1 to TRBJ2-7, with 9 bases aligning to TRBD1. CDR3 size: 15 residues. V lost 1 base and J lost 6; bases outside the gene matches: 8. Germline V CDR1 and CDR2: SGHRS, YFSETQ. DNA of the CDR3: TGCGCCAGCAGCTTGTCAGGGACAGGGATCGCCGAGCAGTACTTC. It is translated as CASSLSGTGIAEQYF.

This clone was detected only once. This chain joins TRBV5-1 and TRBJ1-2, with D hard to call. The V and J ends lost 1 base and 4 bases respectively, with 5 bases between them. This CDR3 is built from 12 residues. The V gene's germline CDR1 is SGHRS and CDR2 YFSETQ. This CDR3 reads CASSLRGYGYTF. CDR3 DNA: TGCGCCAGCAGCTTGAGAGGCTATGGCTACACCTTC.

The CDR3 spells CASSFGTADEKLFF. The CDR3 nucleotides are TGTGCCAGCAGTTTTGGGACAGCCGACGAAAAACTGTTTTTT. The chain has TRBV27 and TRBJ1-4, with TRBD1 identical over 7 bases. The CDR3 sequence is 14 residues long. Unmatched junction bases numbered 6, after V lost 3 bases and J lost 8 bases. Looked up from germline, CDR1 is MNHEY and CDR2 is SMNVEV (reference sequence).

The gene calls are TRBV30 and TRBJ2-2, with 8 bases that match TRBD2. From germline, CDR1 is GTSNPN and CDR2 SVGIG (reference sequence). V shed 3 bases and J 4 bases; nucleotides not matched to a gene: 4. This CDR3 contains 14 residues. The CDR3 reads CAWSLGGGTGELFF. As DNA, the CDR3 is TGTGCCTGGAGCCTCGGGGGGGGCACCGGGGAGCTGTTTTTT.

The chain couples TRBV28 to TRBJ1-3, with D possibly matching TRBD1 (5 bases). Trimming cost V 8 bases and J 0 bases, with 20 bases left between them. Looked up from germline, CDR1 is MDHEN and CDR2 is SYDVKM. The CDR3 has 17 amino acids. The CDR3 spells CASQNLGAGLSGNTIYF. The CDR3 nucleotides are TGTGCCAGCCAAAACTTAGGAGCGGGACTCTCTGGAAACACCATATATTTT.

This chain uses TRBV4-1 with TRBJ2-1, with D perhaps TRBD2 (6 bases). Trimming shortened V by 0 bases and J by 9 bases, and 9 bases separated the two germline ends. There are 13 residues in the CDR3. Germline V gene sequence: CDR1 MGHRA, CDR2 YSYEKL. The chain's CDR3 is CASSQEGSGEQFF. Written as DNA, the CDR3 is TGCGCCAGCAGCCAAGAAGGTAGCGGTGAGCAGTTCTTC.

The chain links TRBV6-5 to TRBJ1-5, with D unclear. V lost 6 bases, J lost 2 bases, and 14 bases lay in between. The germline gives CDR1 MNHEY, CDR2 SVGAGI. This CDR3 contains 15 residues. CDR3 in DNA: TGTGCCAGCAGCGTTATGGGTGGAGGCAATCAGCCCCAGCATTTT. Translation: CASSVMGGGNQPQHF.

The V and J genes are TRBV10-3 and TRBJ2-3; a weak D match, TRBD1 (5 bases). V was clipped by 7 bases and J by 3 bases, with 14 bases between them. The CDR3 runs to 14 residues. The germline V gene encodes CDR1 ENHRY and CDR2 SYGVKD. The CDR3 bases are TGTGCCATCACCAGACAGCCTACAACAGATACGCAGTATTTT. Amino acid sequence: CAITRQPTTDTQYF.

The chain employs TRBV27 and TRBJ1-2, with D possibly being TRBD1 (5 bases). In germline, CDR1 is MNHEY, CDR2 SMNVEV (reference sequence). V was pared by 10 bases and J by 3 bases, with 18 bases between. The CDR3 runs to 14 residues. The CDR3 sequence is CATAPDSLDYGYTF. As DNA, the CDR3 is TGTGCCACCGCTCCTGACAGCCTAGACTATGGCTACACCTTC.